Detailed here is one T cell receptor beta chain. Its target is not known. Terminally differentiated effector memory CD45RA+ cells were excluded by CCR7 positive selection of CD45RO-negative cells. Among the donors, all were Caucasian adults who lived in Nashville, Tennessee. The data are from a study of shared clonotypes between healthy human individuals. Looking at the study overall: Each donor's CD4 naive and CD4 memory cells filled three plates apiece, CD8 naive two, and CD8 memory one. Findings and limits, study-wide: A generally larger estimated richness was seen in naive subsets than in memory subsets.

A 200 ng quantity of DNA, approximately 29,000 T cell genomes, went into the sorted-subset replicate PCRs. The repertoire was sequenced with immunoSEQ multiplex PCR; TCRdb's copy has only in-frame clones and lacks some. The sample yields 450,000 to 700,000 clones, around 95% seen once. V shed 6 bases and J shed 10 bases, with 8 bases lying between them. This CDR3 region has 10 residues. Germline CDR1 is MDHEN and CDR2 is SYDVKM. The TCR was taken from a woman in her 30s in good health. The sequenced material came from naive CD8+ T cells sorted from blood. The chain combines TRBV28 with TRBJ2-3, with D unresolved. CDR3 amino acids: CASSDNAQYF. The CDR3 nucleotides read TGTGCCAGCAGCGATAACGCGCAGTATTTT.